This TCR beta chain comes out of a study of cytomegalovirus exposure and HLA in healthy donors. Findings and caveats of the study: After further analysis at a later stage, roughly 15,000 TCR beta sequences were associated with HLA alleles at 0.05 false discovery rate. Confirmation in vitro established that three CMV-associated chains were specific for CMV antigens. Some V segments, including TRBV6-2 and TRBV6-3, were excluded as indistinguishable. Versus the roughly 690-donor mean, an Asian-associated ancestry cluster reportedly showed fewer N-insertions in a later analysis.

Turning to this clone: Its specificity is unknown.

PCR involved 60 Vbeta and 13 Jbeta primers. Assay: immunoSEQ multiplex PCR; the TCRdb copy retains only in-frame clones and omits some. This sample has roughly 180,000 clones, with around 75% found just once. The CDR3 sequence is 15 residues long. CDR1 and CDR2 (germline): SEHNR, FQNEAQ (reference sequence). Trimming removed 3 bases from V and 5 bases from J; junction bases left unmatched: 7. The chain has TRBV7-9 and TRBJ2-1; 7 bases match TRBD2. Sequencing was done on a sample of PBMCs. This clonotype was obtained from a male donor in good health and CMV-seronegative. The CDR3 coding sequence is TGTGCCAGCAGCTTCAGCGGGATTGGGGACAATGAGCAGTTCTTC. It yields the protein CASSFSGIGDNEQFF.